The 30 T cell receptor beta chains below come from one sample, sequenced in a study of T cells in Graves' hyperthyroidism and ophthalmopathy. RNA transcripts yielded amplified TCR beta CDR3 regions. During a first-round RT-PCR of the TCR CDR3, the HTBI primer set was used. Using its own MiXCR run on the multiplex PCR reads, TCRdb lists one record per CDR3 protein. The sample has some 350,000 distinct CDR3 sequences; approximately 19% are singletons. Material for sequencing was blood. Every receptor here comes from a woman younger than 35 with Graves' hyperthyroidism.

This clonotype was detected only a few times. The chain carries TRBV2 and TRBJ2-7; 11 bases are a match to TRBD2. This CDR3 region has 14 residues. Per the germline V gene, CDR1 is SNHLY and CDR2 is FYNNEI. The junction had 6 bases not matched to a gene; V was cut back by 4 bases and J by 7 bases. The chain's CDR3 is CASSGLAGRWEQYF. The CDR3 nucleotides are TGTGCCAGCAGTGGACTAGCGGGGAGATGGGAGCAGTACTTC.

The CDR3 DNA sequence: TGTGCTAGTGGGTGGGGGCCCCAGGGCGAAGCTTTCTTT. This gives the protein CASGWGPQGEAFF. The chain combines TRBV12-5 with TRBJ1-1, with D possibly TRBD1 on 6 matching bases. The CDR3 contains 13 residues. V was clipped by 6 bases and J by 8 bases, with 16 bases between them. Germline CDR1 is LGHNT and CDR2 is FRNRAP.

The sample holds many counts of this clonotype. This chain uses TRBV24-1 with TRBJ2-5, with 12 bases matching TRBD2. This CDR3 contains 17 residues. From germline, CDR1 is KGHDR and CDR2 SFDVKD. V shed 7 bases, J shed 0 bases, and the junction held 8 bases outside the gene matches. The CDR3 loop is CATSDQGLAGHQETQYF. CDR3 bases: TGTGCCACCAGCGACCAAGGACTAGCGGGGCACCAAGAGACCCAGTACTTC.

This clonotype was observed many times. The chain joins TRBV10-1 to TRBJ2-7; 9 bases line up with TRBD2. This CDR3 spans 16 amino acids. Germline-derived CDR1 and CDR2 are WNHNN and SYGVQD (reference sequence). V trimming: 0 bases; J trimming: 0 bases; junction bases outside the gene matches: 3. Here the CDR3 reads CASSESETSGSYEQYF. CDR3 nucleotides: TGCGCCAGCAGTGAGTCCGAGACTAGCGGCTCCTACGAGCAGTACTTC.

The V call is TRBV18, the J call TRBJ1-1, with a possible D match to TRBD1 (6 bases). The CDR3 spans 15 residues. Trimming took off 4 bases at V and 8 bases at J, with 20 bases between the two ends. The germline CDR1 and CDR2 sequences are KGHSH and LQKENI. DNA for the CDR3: TGTGCCAGCTCACTCTTCGAGGGGGGGGCACCCGAAGCTTTCTTT. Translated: CASSLFEGGAPEAFF.

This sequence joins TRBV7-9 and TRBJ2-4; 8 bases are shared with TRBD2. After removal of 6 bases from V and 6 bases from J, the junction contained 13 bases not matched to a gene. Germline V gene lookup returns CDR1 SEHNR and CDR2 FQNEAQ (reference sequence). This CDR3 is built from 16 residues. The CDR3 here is CASSITGGASGNIQYF. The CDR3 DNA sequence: TGTGCCAGCAGTATAACGGGGGGGGCCTCCGGAAACATTCAGTACTTC.

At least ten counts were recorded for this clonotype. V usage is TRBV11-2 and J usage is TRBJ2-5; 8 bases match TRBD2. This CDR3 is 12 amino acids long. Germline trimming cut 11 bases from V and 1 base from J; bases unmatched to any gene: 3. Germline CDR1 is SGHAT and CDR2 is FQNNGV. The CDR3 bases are TGTGCCGCGAGCGGGGGCCAAGAGACCCAGTACTTC. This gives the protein CAASGGQETQYF.

CDR3 nucleotides: TGTGCCAGCAGTGCATACAGGGGTCGGGATCAGCCCCAGCATTTT. The encoded protein is CASSAYRGRDQPQHF. The chain is built from TRBV27 and TRBJ1-5; the match to TRBD1 covers 7 bases. The CDR3 is made up of 15 amino acids. Trimming took 5 bases from V and 5 from J; bases not matched to a gene: 9. Germline CDR1 is MNHEY and CDR2 is SMNVEV (reference sequence).

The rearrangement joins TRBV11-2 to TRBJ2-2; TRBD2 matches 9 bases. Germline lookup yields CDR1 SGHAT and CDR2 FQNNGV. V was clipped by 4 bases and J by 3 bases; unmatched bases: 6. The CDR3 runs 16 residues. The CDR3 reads CASSSRTSVHTGELFF. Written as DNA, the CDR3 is TGTGCCAGCAGCTCCCGGACTAGCGTCCACACCGGGGAGCTGTTTTTT. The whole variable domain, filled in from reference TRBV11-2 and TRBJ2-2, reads EAGVAQSPRYKIIEKRQSVAFWCNPISGHATLYWYQQILGQGPKLLIQFQNNGVVDDSQLPKDRFSAERLKGVDSTLKIQPAKLEDSAVYLCASSSRTSVHTGELFFGEGSRLTVL.

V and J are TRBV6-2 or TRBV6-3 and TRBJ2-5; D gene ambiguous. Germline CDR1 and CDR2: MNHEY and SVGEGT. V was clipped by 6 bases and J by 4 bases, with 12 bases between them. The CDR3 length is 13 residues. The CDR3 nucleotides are TGTGCCAGCAGGATGGGATTGGGAGAGACCCAGTACTTC. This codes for CASRMGLGETQYF.

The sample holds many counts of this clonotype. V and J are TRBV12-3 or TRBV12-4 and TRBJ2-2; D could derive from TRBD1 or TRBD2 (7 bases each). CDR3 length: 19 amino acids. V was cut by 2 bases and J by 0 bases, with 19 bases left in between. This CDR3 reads CASSLWGGWGQPNTGELFF. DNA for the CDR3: TGTGCCAGCAGTTTATGGGGGGGGTGGGGACAGCCGAACACCGGGGAGCTGTTTTTT.

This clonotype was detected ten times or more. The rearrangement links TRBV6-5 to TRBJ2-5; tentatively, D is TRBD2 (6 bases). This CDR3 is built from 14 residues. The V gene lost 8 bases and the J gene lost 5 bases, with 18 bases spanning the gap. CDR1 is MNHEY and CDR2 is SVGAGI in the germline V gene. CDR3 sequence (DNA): TGTGCCAGCCGGCGGGGAGTAGCAGCTGAGACCCAGTACTTC. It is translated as CASRRGVAAETQYF.

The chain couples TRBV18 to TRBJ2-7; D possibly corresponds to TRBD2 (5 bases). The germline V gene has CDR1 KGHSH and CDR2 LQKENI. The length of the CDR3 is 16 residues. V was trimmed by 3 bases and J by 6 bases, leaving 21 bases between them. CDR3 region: CASSPPDRLADFEQYF. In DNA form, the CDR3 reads TGTGCCAGCTCACCTCCAGACCGCCTAGCCGATTTCGAGCAGTACTTC.

The CDR3 is CASSSGTRNTGELFF. The CDR3 DNA is TGTGCCAGCAGCTCCGGGACAAGGAACACCGGGGAGCTGTTTTTT. This chain uses TRBV2 with TRBJ2-2; D perhaps matches TRBD1 (6 bases). Germline V gene data show CDR1 as SNHLY and CDR2 as FYNNEI. The CDR3 is made up of 15 amino acids. V was trimmed by 6 bases and J by 1 base, leaving 12 bases between them.

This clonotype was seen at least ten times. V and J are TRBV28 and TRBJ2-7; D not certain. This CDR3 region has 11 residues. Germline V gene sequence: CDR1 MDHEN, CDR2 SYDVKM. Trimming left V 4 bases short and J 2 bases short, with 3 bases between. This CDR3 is CASSWAYEQYF. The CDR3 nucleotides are TGTGCCAGCAGTTGGGCCTACGAGCAGTACTTC.

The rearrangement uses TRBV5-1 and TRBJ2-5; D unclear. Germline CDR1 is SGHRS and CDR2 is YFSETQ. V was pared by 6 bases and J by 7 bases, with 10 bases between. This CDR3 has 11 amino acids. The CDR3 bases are TGCGCCAGCACCACAGACGGGACCCAGTACTTC. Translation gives CASTTDGTQYF.

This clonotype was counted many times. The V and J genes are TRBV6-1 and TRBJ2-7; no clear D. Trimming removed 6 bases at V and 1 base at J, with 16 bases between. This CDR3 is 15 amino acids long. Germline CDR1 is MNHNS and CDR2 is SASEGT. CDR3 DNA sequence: TGTGCCAGCAGAGCGACTCCGCGTGCATCCTACGAGCAGTACTTC. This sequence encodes CASRATPRASYEQYF.

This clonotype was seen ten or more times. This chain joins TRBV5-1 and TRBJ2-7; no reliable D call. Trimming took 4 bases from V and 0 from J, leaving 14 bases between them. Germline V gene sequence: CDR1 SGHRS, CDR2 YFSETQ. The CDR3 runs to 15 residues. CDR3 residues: CASSLGGVFSYEQYF. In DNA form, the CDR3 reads TGCGCCAGCAGCCTAGGTGGCGTCTTCTCCTACGAGCAGTACTTC.

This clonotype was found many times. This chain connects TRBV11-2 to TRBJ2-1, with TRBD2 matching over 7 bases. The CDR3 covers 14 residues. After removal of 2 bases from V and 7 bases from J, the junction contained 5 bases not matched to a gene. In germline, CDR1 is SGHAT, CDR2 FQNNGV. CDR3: CASSLRLAANEQFF. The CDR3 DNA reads TGTGCCAGCAGCTTAAGACTAGCTGCGAATGAGCAGTTCTTC.

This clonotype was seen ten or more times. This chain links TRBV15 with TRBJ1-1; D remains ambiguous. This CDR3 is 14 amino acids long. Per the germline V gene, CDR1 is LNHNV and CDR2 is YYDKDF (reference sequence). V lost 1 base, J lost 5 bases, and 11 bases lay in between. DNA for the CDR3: TGTGCCACCAGCAGAGCCCATGCCGGTACTGAAGCTTTCTTT. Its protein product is CATSRAHAGTEAFF.

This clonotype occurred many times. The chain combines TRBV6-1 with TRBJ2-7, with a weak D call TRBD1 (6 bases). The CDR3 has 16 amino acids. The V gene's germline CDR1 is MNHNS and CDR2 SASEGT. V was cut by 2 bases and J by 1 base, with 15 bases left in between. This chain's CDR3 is CASSERGHVPSYEQYF. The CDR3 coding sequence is TGTGCCAGCAGTGAAAGGGGACACGTACCATCCTACGAGCAGTACTTC.

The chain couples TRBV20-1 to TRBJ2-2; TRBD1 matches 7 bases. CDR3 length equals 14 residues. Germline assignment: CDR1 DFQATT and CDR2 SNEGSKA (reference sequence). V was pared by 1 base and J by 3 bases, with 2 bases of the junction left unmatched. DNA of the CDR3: TGCAGTGCTAGAGGGACAGGCTACACCGGGGAGCTGTTTTTT. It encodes CSARGTGYTGELFF.

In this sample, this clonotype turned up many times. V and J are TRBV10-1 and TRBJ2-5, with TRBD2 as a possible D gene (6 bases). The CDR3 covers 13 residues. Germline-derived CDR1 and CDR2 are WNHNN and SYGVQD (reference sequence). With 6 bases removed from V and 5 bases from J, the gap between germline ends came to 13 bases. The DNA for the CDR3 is TGCGCCAGCAGAGGGACTGACGGCGAGACCCAGTACTTC. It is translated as CASRGTDGETQYF.

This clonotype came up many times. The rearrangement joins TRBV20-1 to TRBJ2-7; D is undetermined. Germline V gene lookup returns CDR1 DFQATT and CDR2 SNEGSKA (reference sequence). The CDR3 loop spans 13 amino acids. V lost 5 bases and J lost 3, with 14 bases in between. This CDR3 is CSAQDGRGYEQYF. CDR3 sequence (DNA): TGCAGTGCTCAAGACGGTAGAGGCTACGAGCAGTACTTC.

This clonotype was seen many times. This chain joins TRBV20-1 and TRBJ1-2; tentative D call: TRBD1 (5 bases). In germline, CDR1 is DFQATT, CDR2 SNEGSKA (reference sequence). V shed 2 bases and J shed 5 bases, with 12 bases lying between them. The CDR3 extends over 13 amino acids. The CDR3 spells CSARRAGLYGYTF. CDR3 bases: TGCAGTGCTAGACGAGCAGGGCTATATGGCTACACCTTC.

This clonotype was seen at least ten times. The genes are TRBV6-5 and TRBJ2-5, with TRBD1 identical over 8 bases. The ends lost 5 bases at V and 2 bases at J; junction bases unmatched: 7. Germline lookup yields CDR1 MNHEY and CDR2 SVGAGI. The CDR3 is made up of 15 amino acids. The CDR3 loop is CASSRTGQHQETQYF. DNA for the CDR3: TGTGCCAGCAGTAGGACAGGGCAACATCAAGAGACCCAGTACTTC.

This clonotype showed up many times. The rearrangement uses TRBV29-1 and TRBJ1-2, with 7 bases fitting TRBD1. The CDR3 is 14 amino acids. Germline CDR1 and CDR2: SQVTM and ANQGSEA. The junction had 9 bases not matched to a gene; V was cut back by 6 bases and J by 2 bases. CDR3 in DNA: TGCAGCGTATACCTGGGGGACAGCAACTATGGCTACACCTTC. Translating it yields CSVYLGDSNYGYTF.

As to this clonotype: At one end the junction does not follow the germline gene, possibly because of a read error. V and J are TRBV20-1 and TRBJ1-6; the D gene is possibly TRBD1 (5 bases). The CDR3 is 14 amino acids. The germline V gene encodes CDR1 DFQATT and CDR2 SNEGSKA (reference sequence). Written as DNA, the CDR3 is TGCAGTGCGAGAGTACAGGCGGATAATTCACCCCTCCACTTT. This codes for CSARVQADNSPLHF.

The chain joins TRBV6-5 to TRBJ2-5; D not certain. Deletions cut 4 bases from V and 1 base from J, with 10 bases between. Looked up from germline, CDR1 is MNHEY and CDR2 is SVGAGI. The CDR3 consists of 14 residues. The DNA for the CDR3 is TGTGCCAGCAGTTGGAAACGGTCCCAAGAGACCCAGTACTTC. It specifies CASSWKRSQETQYF.

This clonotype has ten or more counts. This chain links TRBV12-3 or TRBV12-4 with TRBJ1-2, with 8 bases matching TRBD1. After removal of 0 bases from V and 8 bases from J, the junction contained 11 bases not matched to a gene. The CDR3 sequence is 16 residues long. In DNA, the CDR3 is TGTGCCAGCAGTTTAGCCCAGGCAGGGGGCATTCGAGGCTACACCTTC. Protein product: CASSLAQAGGIRGYTF.